These T cell receptor beta chains were read from a single sample in a study of T-cell reconstitution after alpha-beta-depleted transplantation in children. TCRdb used MiXCR to reprocess the PCR reads, holding one entry per CDR3 protein. Of some 95,000 distinct CDR3 sequences listed, 23% are singletons. The source material was PBMCs, sampled before TCRalphabeta/CD19-depleted stem cell transplant. The receptors here all came from a boy aged 2-9 years with acute lymphoblastic leukemia, due to receive a stem cell transplant. Each CDR3 is given without its conserved first and last residue.

TRBJ2-7	TRBV20-1	SARPGLHRYEQY
TRBJ2-3	TRBV7-2	ASSASTDTQY
TRBJ2-4	TRBV20-1	SARTSGVLLAKNIQY
TRBJ2-7	TRBV7-8	ASSFRMRDHDEQY
TRBJ2-5	TRBV25-1	ASSEVSQETQY
TRBJ2-3	TRBV6-5	ASSYTLAEGPQY
TRBJ2-2	TRBV27	ASSLDQGRVNTGELF
TRBJ2-7	TRBV28	ASATRGAREQY
TRBJ2-2	TRBV5-1	ASSLGQMNTGELF
TRBJ2-1	TRBV7-2	ASSLALRQGRVNEQF
TRBJ2-3	TRBV7-2	ASSTRQGALLDTQY
TRBJ2-7	TRBV29-1	SVGWPNEQY
TRBJ1-2	TRBV3-1	ASSQDLGGGYT
TRBJ2-3	TRBV10-3	AIRPGAHLDTQY
TRBJ1-1	TRBV20-1	SARDPGSGTTTEAF
TRBJ2-7	TRBV11-2	ASSLEWLAGGHEQY
TRBJ2-3	TRBV28	ASSLLSGRRTDTQY
TRBJ2-1	TRBV20-1	SATSSGGAQEQF
TRBJ1-1	TRBV5-1	ASSLETTNTEAF
TRBJ2-7	TRBV5-1	ASSFGPVTYEQY
TRBJ2-7	TRBV25-1	ASSPPGSGRNKQY
TRBJ2-1	TRBV5-1	ASSWVGQGARSEQF
TRBJ2-2	TRBV3-1	ASSLLAGLTGELF
TRBJ2-3	TRBV12-3/TRBV12-4	ASSEGRRRTDTQY
TRBJ1-5	TRBV7-8	ASSLAGAAGNQPQH
TRBJ2-5	TRBV20-1	SASRTSGDGETQY
TRBJ2-7	TRBV5-5	ASSLGGSPDYEQY
TRBJ2-6	TRBV6-1	ASTLTGAGLRTGANVLT
TRBJ2-1	TRBV28	ASSGQRRRNEQF
TRBJ2-1	TRBV7-9	ASSLSESSYNEQF
TRBJ1-4	TRBV3-1	ASSQVRVEKLF
TRBJ2-7	TRBV5-6	ASSLGRFYEQY
TRBJ2-3	TRBV28	ASGPSGGTDTQY
TRBJ2-3	TRBV5-5	ASSPQHGTPRTDTQY
TRBJ2-7	TRBV7-9	ASSLVGALYEQY
TRBJ2-2	TRBV6-5	AIPGTGELF
TRBJ2-5	TRBV20-1	SAKVRGKTQY
TRBJ2-7	TRBV12-3/TRBV12-4	ASSGRDRDPYEQY
TRBJ1-6	TRBV5-1	ASSPGQTHNSPLH
TRBJ2-2	TRBV11-2	ASSSTSGGARELF
TRBJ1-5	TRBV29-1	SVEDPKGGQPQH
TRBJ2-2	TRBV20-1	SARGARGMAGELF
TRBJ2-3	TRBV15	ATRDVGTDTQY
TRBJ2-1	TRBV6-5	ASSYTSGLDEQF
TRBJ1-2	TRBV5-1	ASSLDAGNYGYT
TRBJ2-7	TRBV20-1	SAAGRVYEQY
TRBJ2-1	TRBV12-3/TRBV12-4	ASRPRDDGVNEQF
TRBJ1-1	TRBV29-1	SVERRLDTEAF
TRBJ1-1	TRBV28	ASSLGLPVGNTEAF
TRBJ2-1	TRBV4-2	ASSPVQLDSGRKGNEQF
TRBJ1-1	TRBV28	ASRFTISGANTEAF
TRBJ2-1	TRBV6-1	ASSTGQGGSYNEQF
TRBJ1-1	TRBV5-1	ASSLRDGDTEAF
TRBJ2-2	TRBV5-1	ASSLETDGELF
TRBJ1-5	TRBV20-1	SAQSYEHPYSNQPQH